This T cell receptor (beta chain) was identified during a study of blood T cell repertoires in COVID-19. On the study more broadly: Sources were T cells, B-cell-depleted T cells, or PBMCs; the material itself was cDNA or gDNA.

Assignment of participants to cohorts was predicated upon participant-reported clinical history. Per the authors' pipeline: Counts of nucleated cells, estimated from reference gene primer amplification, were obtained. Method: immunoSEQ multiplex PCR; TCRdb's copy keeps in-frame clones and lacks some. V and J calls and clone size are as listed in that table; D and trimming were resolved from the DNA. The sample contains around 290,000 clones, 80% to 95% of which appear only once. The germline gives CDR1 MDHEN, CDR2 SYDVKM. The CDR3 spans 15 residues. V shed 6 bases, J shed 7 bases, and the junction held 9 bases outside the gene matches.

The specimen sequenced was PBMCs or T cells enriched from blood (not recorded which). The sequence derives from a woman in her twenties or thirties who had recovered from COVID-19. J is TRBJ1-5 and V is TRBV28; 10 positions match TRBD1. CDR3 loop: CASRQQGTGVQPQHF. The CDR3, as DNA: TGTGCCAGCAGGCAACAGGGGACAGGGGTACAGCCCCAGCATTTT.